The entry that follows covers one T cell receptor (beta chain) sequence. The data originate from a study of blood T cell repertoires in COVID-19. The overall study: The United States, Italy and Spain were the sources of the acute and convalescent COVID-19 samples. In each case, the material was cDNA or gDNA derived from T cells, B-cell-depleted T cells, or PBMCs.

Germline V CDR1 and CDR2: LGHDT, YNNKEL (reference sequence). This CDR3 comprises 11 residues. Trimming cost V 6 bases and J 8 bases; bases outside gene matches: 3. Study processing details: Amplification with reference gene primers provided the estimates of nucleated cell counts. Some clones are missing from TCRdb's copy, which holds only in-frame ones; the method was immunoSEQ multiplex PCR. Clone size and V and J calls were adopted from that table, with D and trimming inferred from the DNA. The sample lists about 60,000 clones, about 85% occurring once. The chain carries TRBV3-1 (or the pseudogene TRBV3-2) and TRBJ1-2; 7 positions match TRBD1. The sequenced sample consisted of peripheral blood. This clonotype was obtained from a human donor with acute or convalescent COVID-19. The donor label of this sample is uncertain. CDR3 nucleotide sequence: TGTGCCAGCAGGGGGACAGCAGGCTACACCTTC. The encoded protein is CASRGTAGYTF.